Listed below are T cell receptor beta chains from one sample, sequenced in a study of cytomegalovirus exposure and HLA in healthy donors. Some clones are missing from TCRdb's copy, which holds only in-frame ones; the method was immunoSEQ multiplex PCR. In the table there are 220,000 or so clones, 65% to 75% of which are singletons. What was sequenced was PBMCs. These receptors all stem from a woman aged 30 to 39 in good health and CMV-seronegative. Each CDR3 is given with its conserved first and last residue. Clone size is not always given. Where it is, it says once, few, many or a class for expanded clones.

v_gene: TRBV10-2; abundance: few; CDR3aa: CASSRGQDGNTIYF
v_gene: TRBV2; abundance: NA; CDR3aa: CASSGGTGYGYTF
v_gene: TRBV9; abundance: NA; CDR3aa: CASSLRGFYTF
v_gene: TRBV7-2; abundance: NA; CDR3aa: CASSPDAGVPPNTIYF
v_gene: TRBV19; abundance: NA; CDR3aa: CASSSRQTFSNYGYTF
v_gene: TRBV7-9; abundance: few; CDR3aa: CASSSHLIANEQFF
v_gene: TRBV29-1; abundance: NA; CDR3aa: CSVENRVTNTEAFF
v_gene: TRBV7-9; abundance: NA; CDR3aa: CSSRTIAWDREAFF
v_gene: TRBV5-1; abundance: few; CDR3aa: CASSRSLAGEYEQYF
v_gene: TRBV6-5; abundance: NA; CDR3aa: CASRDRSGANVLTF
v_gene: TRBV2; abundance: NA; CDR3aa: CASRTALNSPLHF
v_gene: TRBV6-5; abundance: NA; CDR3aa: CASSEVSSNQPQHF
v_gene: TRBV4-1; abundance: NA; CDR3aa: CASSEGAGWAKNIQYF
v_gene: TRBV15; abundance: few; CDR3aa: CATSRDYVPNTEAFF
v_gene: TRBV6-1; abundance: NA; CDR3aa: CASSERGLVAGGTDTQYF
v_gene: TRBV4-1; abundance: NA; CDR3aa: CASSRIAGANTGELFF
v_gene: TRBV19; abundance: once; CDR3aa: CASSLRLAGSKNIQYF
v_gene: TRBV7-9; abundance: NA; CDR3aa: CSSSVTSGGAVYEQYF
v_gene: TRBV9; abundance: NA; CDR3aa: CASSVDPDSNQPQHF
v_gene: TRBV11-2; abundance: few; CDR3aa: CASSPLTSGEQYF
v_gene: TRBV6-1; abundance: once; CDR3aa: CASSEVQGASYNSPLHF
v_gene: TRBV27; abundance: NA; CDR3aa: CASSLAGTMPYEQYF
v_gene: TRBV6-1; abundance: NA; CDR3aa: CASSEVLGLAGTDTQYF
v_gene: TRBV7-2; abundance: NA; CDR3aa: CASSLGSAQRGHQETQYF
v_gene: TRBV2; abundance: NA; CDR3aa: CASRTGYDYGYTF
v_gene: TRBV30; abundance: NA; CDR3aa: CAWKYRAPFYGYTF
v_gene: TRBV30; abundance: NA; CDR3aa: CAWSVQGQRPQYF
v_gene: TRBV5-1; abundance: NA; CDR3aa: CASRGTGTSSSGGYTF
v_gene: TRBV4-1; abundance: NA; CDR3aa: CASSQVIGKGVKAFF
v_gene: TRBV18; abundance: NA; CDR3aa: CASSLRDGGYNEQFF
v_gene: TRBV11-2; abundance: NA; CDR3aa: CASSLERGSTEAFF
v_gene: TRBV6-1; abundance: NA; CDR3aa: CASSEATSGGRETQYF
v_gene: TRBV5-1; abundance: NA; CDR3aa: CASSLGDYNSPLHF
v_gene: TRBV6-6; abundance: few; CDR3aa: CASRSQGTEAFF
v_gene: TRBV14; abundance: NA; CDR3aa: CASSQDQLITEAFF
v_gene: TRBV7-9; abundance: NA; CDR3aa: CASSLAGRDADTQYF
v_gene: TRBV6-6; abundance: NA; CDR3aa: CASSYLGQGYEQYF
v_gene: TRBV10-3; abundance: NA; CDR3aa: CAITGQLNTEAFF
v_gene: TRBV6-4; abundance: few; CDR3aa: CASSDSGPGGTQYF
v_gene: TRBV6-1; abundance: NA; CDR3aa: CAGQGAPGNTIYF
v_gene: TRBV7-2; abundance: NA; CDR3aa: CASSLDGYRTEAFF
v_gene: TRBV2; abundance: NA; CDR3aa: CASSERSANTEAFF
v_gene: TRBV18; abundance: NA; CDR3aa: CASSPRREANYGYTF
v_gene: TRBV5-4; abundance: NA; CDR3aa: CASSPGLAGGEETQYF
v_gene: TRBV7-8; abundance: NA; CDR3aa: CASSLRDPRGAEAFF
v_gene: TRBV6-5; abundance: NA; CDR3aa: CASAPGQSYEQYF
v_gene: TRBV5-6; abundance: NA; CDR3aa: CASSYKDWYQETQYF
v_gene: TRBV2; abundance: NA; CDR3aa: CASSPTGRASTGELFF
v_gene: TRBV7-9; abundance: NA; CDR3aa: CASSFFSSSGNTIYF
v_gene: TRBV6-6; abundance: once; CDR3aa: CASIPDGRGVTEAFF
v_gene: TRBV6-6; abundance: NA; CDR3aa: CASSLSYHSPLHF
v_gene: TRBV9; abundance: NA; CDR3aa: CASSVGGTGEMNTEAFF
v_gene: TRBV7-8; abundance: NA; CDR3aa: CASSLDRPSGANVLTF
v_gene: TRBV18; abundance: NA; CDR3aa: CASSPTGNTEAFF
v_gene: TRBV11-3; abundance: NA; CDR3aa: CASSLDSLTEAFF
v_gene: TRBV4-1; abundance: NA; CDR3aa: CASSQAKGQAYEQYF
v_gene: TRBV28; abundance: NA; CDR3aa: CASSLGGAAKNIQYF
v_gene: TRBV11-2; abundance: NA; CDR3aa: CASSSKGGTETQYF
v_gene: TRBV19; abundance: once; CDR3aa: CASSRTGAVGGYGYTF